These T cell receptor beta chains were read from a single sample in a study of blood T cells in healthy people across ages. Each CDR3 protein is one row after TCRdb ran MiXCR on the 5' RACE reads. The data contain 700,000 or so distinct CDR3 sequences, 40% to 50% of them singletons. The sequenced sample was blood. Source of these receptors: an elderly man in good health. Both conserved end residues are part of each CDR3. D genes are given only for firm matches. Not all rows give a size; the values are once, few, many and, for expanded clones, a class.

v_gene	j_gene	abundance	d_gene	CDR3nt	CDR3aa
TRBV20-1	TRBJ2-1	.	.	TGCAGCCCCTCTGCTGGGGGAATGGGCTCCAATGAGCAGTTCTTC	CSPSAGGMGSNEQFF
TRBV7-2	TRBJ2-1	many	TRBD2	TGTGCCAGCAGCGTACTAGCGGGAGTAGGCAATGAGCAGTTCTTC	CASSVLAGVGNEQFF
TRBV20-1	TRBJ1-2	.	.	TGCAGTGCAACCTCCACCAGGGGAGGTGGCTACACCTTC	CSATSTRGGGYTF
TRBV20-1	TRBJ2-7	few	.	TGCAGTGCTCTAAGGGACCTCTACGAGCAGTACTTC	CSALRDLYEQYF
TRBV6-5	TRBJ2-4	few	TRBD1	TGTGCCAGCAGACGACAGGGTAAAAACATTCAGTACTTC	CASRRQGKNIQYF
TRBV29-1	TRBJ2-1	.	TRBD2	TGCAGCGTTGGGCGGGAGATGTACAATGAGCAGTTCTTC	CSVGREMYNEQFF
TRBV29-1	TRBJ1-3	.	TRBD1	TGCAGCGCTTCGCGGGGACAGTCCTACTCTGGAAACACCATATATTTT	CSASRGQSYSGNTIYF
TRBV7-2	TRBJ2-7	many	.	TGTGCCAGCAGCTTAGCGGTCTCCTACGAGCAGTACTTC	CASSLAVSYEQYF
TRBV3-1	TRBJ2-5	.	.	TGTGCCAGCAGCCAAGATAATAAGTACAGCGGCGTACAAGAGACCCAGTACTTC	CASSQDNKYSGVQETQYF
TRBV20-1	TRBJ2-3	.	TRBD2	TGCAGTTCCGAAGGGCGGGGGAGCACAGATACGCAGTATTTT	CSSEGRGSTDTQYF
TRBV6-6	TRBJ2-7	.	TRBD2	TGTGCCAGCAGGACCGGGACTAGCGTGTACGAGCAGTACTTC	CASRTGTSVYEQYF
TRBV24-1	TRBJ2-1	many	TRBD2	TGTGCCACCAGTGACCCGGGACTAGCGGGGGGTGAGCAGTTCTTC	CATSDPGLAGGEQFF
TRBV5-4	TRBJ2-7	.	TRBD2	TGTGCCGGCAGTCCTGACCCGGGAGGCGAGCAGTACTTC	CAGSPDPGGEQYF
TRBV5-1	TRBJ2-7	many	TRBD1	TGCGCCAGCAGCGGGACAGCTAGCTCCTACGAGCAGTACTTC	CASSGTASSYEQYF
TRBV6-2/TRBV6-3	TRBJ1-1	.	.	TGTGCCAGCAGTCCCAGGCGAATGGTAAACACTGAAGCTTTCTTT	CASSPRRMVNTEAFF
TRBV7-6	TRBJ2-1	few	TRBD2	TGTGCCAGCAGCTTAGGAGCGGGAGGGCCCTATGAGCAGTTCTTC	CASSLGAGGPYEQFF
TRBV12-5	TRBJ2-3	.	.	TGTGCTAGTGGTTTGGGAGCGGGCGAGGGGGATACGCAGTATTTT	CASGLGAGEGDTQYF
TRBV5-1	TRBJ2-3	once	.	TGCGCCAGCAGTTTCGGGGCAGGTGATACGCAGTATTTT	CASSFGAGDTQYF
TRBV18	TRBJ2-5	.	.	TGTGCCAGCTCACCGATCTCTCGCGAGACCCAGTACTTC	CASSPISRETQYF
TRBV20-1	TRBJ1-5	.	.	TGCAGTGCTAGAAGAGGGGATAGCAATCAGCCCCAGCATTTT	CSARRGDSNQPQHF
TRBV20-1	TRBJ2-7	.	.	TGCAGTGCTAGAGAAGAGCGGTTCTCCTACGAGCAGTACTTC	CSAREERFSYEQYF
TRBV7-2	TRBJ2-1	few	.	TGTGCCAGCAGCGCCCTGACAGGCGCTTTCAATGAGCAGTTCTTC	CASSALTGAFNEQFF
TRBV7-6	TRBJ1-4	.	TRBD1	TGTGCCAGCAGCCCGGGACAGGGGGTTAATGAAAAACTGTTTTTT	CASSPGQGVNEKLFF
TRBV20-1	TRBJ1-4	.	TRBD1	TGCAGTGCTACGACAGGGGGCAGTGGATCTAATGAAAAACTGTTTTTT	CSATTGGSGSNEKLFF
TRBV20-1	TRBJ2-7	.	.	TGCAGTGCTAGTCGGAGGGAAGAGACCCGGTACTTC	CSASRREETRYF
TRBV18	TRBJ1-1	.	.	TGTGCCAGCTCACTTGTAGGAGGTGAAGCTTTCTTT	CASSLVGGEAFF
TRBV25-1	TRBJ2-5	.	TRBD1	TGTGCCAGCAGTCAACCGGGACAGGGGGACGAGACCCAGTACTTC	CASSQPGQGDETQYF
TRBV7-3	TRBJ2-1	.	TRBD2	TGTGCCAGCAGCCTGAACCCTAGCGGGAGGTACAATGAGCAGTTCTTC	CASSLNPSGRYNEQFF
TRBV12-5	TRBJ2-3	.	.	TGTGCTAGTGTGGTCCAGGGGTTCACAGATACGCAGTATTTT	CASVVQGFTDTQYF
TRBV29-1	TRBJ2-7	.	TRBD1	TGCAGCGTTGGAGGTGGACAGGGGGGATTAAACGAGCAGTACTTC	CSVGGGQGGLNEQYF
TRBV6-4	TRBJ1-5	few	TRBD1	TGTGCCAGCAGCCTTGGACAGGGCAGAGAGCCCCAGCATTTT	CASSLGQGREPQHF
TRBV18	TRBJ2-1	few	.	TGTGCCAGCTCACCAGCCCGAGGTGGACTGAGTCAGTTCTTC	CASSPARGGLSQFF
TRBV11-2	TRBJ1-6	few	.	TGTGCCAGCAGCCAAGGGCACGGTTCACCCCTCCACTTT	CASSQGHGSPLHF
TRBV6-1	TRBJ2-7	.	.	TGTGCCAGCAGTGAAGAACTAGCTAGATACGAGCAGTACTTC	CASSEELARYEQYF
TRBV6-6	TRBJ2-4	few	TRBD2	TGTGCCAGCAGTTTCCCACCTGAGACGGGAGGCAAAAACATTCAGTACTTC	CASSFPPETGGKNIQYF
TRBV4-3	TRBJ2-3	many	TRBD1	TGCGCCAGCAGCCAAGATTCAGGGGGACAGGGGACCACAGATACGCAGTATTTT	CASSQDSGGQGTTDTQYF
TRBV4-3	TRBJ2-1	.	.	TGCGCCAGCAGGGTGGAGACCTCCTACAATGAGCAGTTCTTC	CASRVETSYNEQFF
TRBV9	TRBJ2-7	.	TRBD1	TGTGCCAGCAGCTCTCCGGACAGGGGGCCCTACGAGCAGTACTTC	CASSSPDRGPYEQYF
TRBV14	TRBJ2-1	.	.	TGTGCCAGCAGCCAAGGGCCGTTGAGCTCCTACGAGCAGTTCTTC	CASSQGPLSSYEQFF
TRBV21-1	TRBJ2-1	.	.	TGTGCCAGCAGTATGACAGGAGGGAACTACAATGATCAGTTCTTC	CASSMTGGNYNDQFF
TRBV7-2	TRBJ2-4	.	TRBD2	TGTGCCAGCAGCTTCTCACGCGGGGGACGGGGTGCCAAAAACATTCAGTACTTC	CASSFSRGGRGAKNIQYF
TRBV5-1	TRBJ1-2	.	TRBD1	TGCGCCAGCAGCTTTGGGACAGGGAGTGATGGCTACACCTTC	CASSFGTGSDGYTF
TRBV20-1	TRBJ2-6	.	.	TGCAGTGCTAGCGGGAGAGCCGGGGCCAACGTCCTGACTTTC	CSASGRAGANVLTF
TRBV5-1	TRBJ1-6	.	TRBD1	TGCGCCAGCAGCACGGACAGGGGTTCACCCCTCCACTTT	CASSTDRGSPLHF
TRBV4-3	TRBJ2-3	.	.	TGCGCCAGCAGCCAAGTTCCTCGCGGACCAGCAGATACGCAGTATTTT	CASSQVPRGPADTQYF
TRBV7-2	TRBJ2-1	.	.	TGTGCCAGCAGCTTGTTTTCGTCTAAGGAGCAGTTCTTC	CASSLFSSKEQFF
TRBV28	TRBJ1-4	few	.	TGTGCCACCGTCTCCCATCCGGGGGAAAAACTGTTTTTT	CATVSHPGEKLFF
TRBV14	TRBJ2-2	few	TRBD2	TGTGCCAGCAGCCAAGTAGCGGGGGGCACCGGGGAGCTGTTTTTT	CASSQVAGGTGELFF
TRBV10-3	TRBJ1-5	.	.	TGTGCCATCAGTGACGACTCAAGGGAAGGTCAGCATTTT	CAISDDSREGQHF
TRBV12-3/TRBV12-4	TRBJ2-1	once	TRBD2	TGTGCCAGCAGTCCGACTAGCGGGAGATCGGGTGAGCAGTTCTTC	CASSPTSGRSGEQFF
TRBV12-5	TRBJ2-1	.	.	TGTGCTAGTGGTTTGGTCACGACAAGAGGTGAGCAGTTCTTC	CASGLVTTRGEQFF
TRBV6-2/TRBV6-3	TRBJ2-2	.	TRBD1	TGTGCCAGCAGGGTCGGACAGGTTTTGTCCGGGGAGCTGTTTTTT	CASRVGQVLSGELFF
TRBV5-1	TRBJ1-4	.	TRBD1	TGCGCCAGCAGCACAGACAGGGGGCGTGAAAAACTGTTTTTT	CASSTDRGREKLFF
TRBV20-1	TRBJ2-5	once	TRBD2	TGCAGTGCTAGTAATGCAGCCCCGGGACTAGCGGACAATGAGCAGTACTTC	CSASNAAPGLADNEQYF
TRBV4-3	TRBJ2-7	.	.	TGCGCCAGCAGCCAAGATCTCGGGCAGGGGATCCGCACCCAGTACTTC	CASSQDLGQGIRTQYF
TRBV6-5	TRBJ2-7	few	.	TGTGCCAGCAGTCCCCAGGTGGGCCCCTACGAGCAGTACTTC	CASSPQVGPYEQYF
TRBV28	TRBJ1-2	.	TRBD1	TGTGCCGGCAGTGGAGGGGACAGAAAATATGGCTACACCTTC	CAGSGGDRKYGYTF
TRBV4-3	TRBJ1-4	few	TRBD1	TGCGCCAGCAGCCAGGGGACAGGCCCTAATGAAAAACTGTTTTTT	CASSQGTGPNEKLFF
TRBV27	TRBJ1-2	.	.	TGTGCCAGCAGTCCTATACGGACAGACCCTACCGAGACTAATGGCTACACCTTC	CASSPIRTDPTETNGYTF